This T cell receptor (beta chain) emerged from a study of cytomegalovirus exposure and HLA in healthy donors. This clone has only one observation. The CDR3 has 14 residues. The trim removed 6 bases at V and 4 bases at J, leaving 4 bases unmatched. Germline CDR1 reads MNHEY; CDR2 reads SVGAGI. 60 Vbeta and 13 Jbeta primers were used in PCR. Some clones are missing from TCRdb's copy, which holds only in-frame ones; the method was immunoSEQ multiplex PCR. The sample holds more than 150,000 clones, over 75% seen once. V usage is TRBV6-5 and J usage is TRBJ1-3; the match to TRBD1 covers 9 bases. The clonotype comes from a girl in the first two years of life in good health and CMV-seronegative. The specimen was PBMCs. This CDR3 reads CASSRTGAGNTIYF. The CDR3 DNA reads TGTGCCAGCAGCAGGACAGGGGCCGGAAACACCATATATTTT.